This is a list of T cell receptor beta chains from one sample in a study of blood T cell repertoires in COVID-19. Repertoires were generated with immunoSEQ multiplex PCR, while TCRdb's copy carries only in-frame clones and drops some. The table includes around 75,000 clones, about 88% detected once. Sequences were obtained from peripheral blood. The receptors come from a man aged 65 to 79 with active COVID-19. The conserved cysteine and the conserved F or W are not part of the CDR3 here. Fields, in order: V gene, J gene, D gene, clone size, CDR3 protein. The D gene is left open where the match is weak. Clone size is shown for a subset of rows, as once, few, many or a class of expanded clone.

TRBV28,TRBJ2-5,NA,NA,ASSLWGRAGETQY
TRBV13,TRBJ2-7,TRBD2,NA,ASTPGSGLGSYEQY
TRBV3-1/TRBV3-2,TRBJ2-5,TRBD2,NA,ASSQGAGGQETQY
TRBV19,TRBJ1-2,NA,NA,ASNTLRDKDLTNYGYT
TRBV28,TRBJ1-5,TRBD1,NA,ASSLMDRMTGNQPQH
TRBV5-1,TRBJ1-2,NA,NA,ASSQPRGTPAPLYGYT
TRBV12-3/TRBV12-4,TRBJ2-7,TRBD1,NA,ASSRTGGWEQY
TRBV4-1,TRBJ1-4,TRBD1,NA,ASSPGQGPTNEKLF
TRBV2,TRBJ2-7,TRBD2,NA,ASKEGREGHEQY
TRBV12-3/TRBV12-4,TRBJ2-5,NA,NA,ASRRRETQY
TRBV2,TRBJ2-2,NA,NA,AGATHQTTGELF
TRBV14,TRBJ1-2,TRBD1,NA,ASRGQLSYGYT
TRBV27,TRBJ2-1,NA,many,ASSFAGSYNEQF
TRBV7-2,TRBJ2-7,TRBD2,NA,ASRSSGGSSYEQY
TRBV2,TRBJ1-2,TRBD1,NA,ASRQGDGYT
TRBV9,TRBJ2-7,NA,NA,ASTPGWASYEQY
TRBV6-6,TRBJ1-1,NA,once,ASTPLKGWGTEAF
TRBV3-1/TRBV3-2,TRBJ2-1,TRBD2,NA,ASSQGLAGANYNEQF
TRBV5-1,TRBJ2-1,TRBD2,NA,ASSPGTSEYNEQF
TRBV5-1,TRBJ2-5,TRBD1,few,ASSLGLGTGQETQY
TRBV6-6,TRBJ2-7,TRBD1,NA,ASSPQPPGTGGPLSSYEQY
TRBV19,TRBJ2-3,TRBD1,NA,ATGDRGERSTDTQY
TRBV7-8,TRBJ2-1,TRBD2,NA,ASSPPGLADRSYNEQF
TRBV6-2/TRBV6-3,TRBJ2-6,NA,once,ASSYPGGAGANVLT
TRBV19,TRBJ2-7,NA,NA,ASSAPWEAPYEQY
TRBV19,TRBJ2-7,TRBD2,NA,ASSASGSHEQY
TRBV9,TRBJ2-1,TRBD2,NA,ASSPGGGQF
TRBV24-1,TRBJ2-5,NA,NA,ATSDPSGAAGEDQETQY
TRBV27,TRBJ1-6,NA,few,ASSLIVGSAPRAPGAPLH
TRBV29-1,TRBJ2-6,NA,NA,SAGLSGANVLT
TRBV2,TRBJ2-5,TRBD2,NA,ASSEAWGLGGQETQY